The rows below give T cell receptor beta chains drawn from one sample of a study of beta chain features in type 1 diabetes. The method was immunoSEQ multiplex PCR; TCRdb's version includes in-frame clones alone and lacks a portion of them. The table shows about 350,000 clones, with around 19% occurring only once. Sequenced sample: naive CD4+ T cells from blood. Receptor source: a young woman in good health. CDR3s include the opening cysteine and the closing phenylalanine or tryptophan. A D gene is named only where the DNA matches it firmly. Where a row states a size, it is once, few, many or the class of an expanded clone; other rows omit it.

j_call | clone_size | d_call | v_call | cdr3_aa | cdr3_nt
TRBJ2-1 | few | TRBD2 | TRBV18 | CASSPIDGGRNEQFF | TGTGCCAGCTCACCAATTGACGGCGGGAGGAATGAGCAGTTCTTC
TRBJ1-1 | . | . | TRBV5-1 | CASSLTLVGSTEAFF | TGCGCCAGCAGCTTGACCCTAGTGGGGAGCACTGAAGCTTTCTTT
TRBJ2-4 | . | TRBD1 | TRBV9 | CASSDGTGGDIQYF | TGTGCCAGCAGCGACGGGACAGGAGGGGACATTCAGTACTTC
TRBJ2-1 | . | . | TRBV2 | CASNGGTRNNEQFF | TGTGCCAGCAACGGGGGGACACGGAACAATGAGCAGTTCTTC
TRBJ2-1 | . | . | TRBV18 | CASSPLTEANEQFF | TGTGCCAGCTCACCGCTGACAGAGGCCAATGAGCAGTTCTTC
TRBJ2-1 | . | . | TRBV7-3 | CASSSEGALYNEQFF | TGTGCCAGCAGCTCGGAGGGGGCTCTCTACAATGAGCAGTTCTTC
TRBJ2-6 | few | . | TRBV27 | CASSLISRGAGANVLTF | TGTGCCAGCAGTCTTATTTCCAGGGGGGCTGGGGCCAACGTCCTGACTTTC
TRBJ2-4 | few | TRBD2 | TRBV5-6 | CASSPGGLAKNIQYF | TGTGCCAGCAGCCCGGGGGGGCTAGCCAAAAACATTCAGTACTTC
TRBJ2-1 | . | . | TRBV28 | CASSPGLESSYNEQFF | TGTGCCAGCAGTCCTGGACTGGAGAGCTCCTACAATGAGCAGTTCTTC
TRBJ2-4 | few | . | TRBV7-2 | CASSLMPDGKNIQYF | TGTGCCAGCAGCTTAATGCCCGACGGGAAAAACATTCAGTACTTC
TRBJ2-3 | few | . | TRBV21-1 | CASSKETPTSTDTQYF | TGTGCCAGCAGCAAGGAGACTCCCACTAGCACAGATACGCAGTATTTT
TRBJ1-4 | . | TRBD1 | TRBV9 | CASSAFGQGSEKLFF | TGTGCCAGCAGCGCCTTCGGACAGGGGAGTGAAAAACTGTTTTTT
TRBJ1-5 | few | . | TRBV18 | CASSPGESQPQHF | TGTGCCAGCTCACCAGGAGAATCTCAGCCCCAGCATTTT
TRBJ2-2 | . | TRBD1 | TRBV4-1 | CASSQERGGLRTGLAGELFF | TGCGCCAGCAGCCAAGAAAGGGGCGGCTTAAGGACAGGGTTGGCCGGGGAGCTGTTTTTT
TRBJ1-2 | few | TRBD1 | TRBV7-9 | CASSLGNGDRRRNYGYTF | TGTGCCAGCAGCTTAGGGAACGGGGACAGGCGACGAAACTATGGCTACACCTTC
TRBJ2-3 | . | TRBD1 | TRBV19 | CASIGTGTDTQYF | TGTGCCAGTATTGGGACAGGGACAGATACGCAGTATTTT
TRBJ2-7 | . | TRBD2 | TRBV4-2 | CASSQDRLAREQYF | TGTGCCAGCAGCCAGGACAGACTAGCGAGGGAGCAGTACTTC
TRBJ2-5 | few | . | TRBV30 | CALQVVETQYF | TGTGCCTTACAGGTTGTAGAGACCCAGTACTTC
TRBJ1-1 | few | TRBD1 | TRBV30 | CAWSQDRTNTEAFF | TGTGCCTGGAGTCAGGACAGGACGAACACTGAAGCTTTCTTT
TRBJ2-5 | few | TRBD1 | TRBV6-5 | CASRTGRETQYF | TGTGCCAGCAGGACAGGGCGAGAGACCCAGTACTTC
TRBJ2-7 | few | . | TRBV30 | CAWSEEGRNLAFYEQYF | TGTGCCTGGAGTGAAGAAGGTAGGAACTTAGCCTTCTACGAGCAGTACTTC
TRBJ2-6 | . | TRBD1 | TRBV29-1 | CSVEMRQGFSGANVLTF | TGCAGCGTTGAGATGAGACAGGGGTTCTCTGGGGCCAACGTCCTGACTTTC
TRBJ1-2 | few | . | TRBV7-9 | CASSIQTDNYGYTF | TGTGCCAGCAGCATTCAGACAGATAACTATGGCTACACCTTC
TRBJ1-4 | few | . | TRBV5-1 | CASSSTPGNEKLFF | TGCGCCAGCAGTTCTACACCGGGGAATGAAAAACTGTTTTTT
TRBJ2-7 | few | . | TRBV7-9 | CASSLVRRGQQYF | TGTGCCAGCAGCTTAGTAAGGCGGGGGCAGCAGTACTTC
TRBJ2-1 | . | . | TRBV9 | CASSVGGSDNEQFF | TGTGCCAGCAGCGTAGGGGGCAGTGACAATGAGCAGTTCTTC
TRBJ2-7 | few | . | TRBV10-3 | CAIRLEDKWDNEQYF | TGTGCCATCAGGCTAGAGGACAAATGGGACAACGAGCAGTACTTC
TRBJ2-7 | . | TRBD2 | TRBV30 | CAWRGRWPSGYYEQYF | TGTGCCTGGAGAGGGAGGTGGCCTAGCGGTTACTACGAGCAGTACTTC
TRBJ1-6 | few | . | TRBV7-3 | CASGGSNNSPLHF | TGTGCCAGCGGCGGCAGCAATAATTCACCCCTCCACTTT
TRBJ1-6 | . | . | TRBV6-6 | CASSLQNRDSPLHF | TGTGCCAGCAGTTTACAAAACAGGGATTCACCCCTCCACTTT